This note documents a single T cell receptor beta chain sequence. What it binds is unknown. This CDR3 comprises 11 residues. The germline V gene has CDR1 SGHVS and CDR2 FQNEAQ. The germline V and J ends were trimmed by 6 bases and 3 bases, with 5 bases remaining between them. This record belongs to a study of yellow fever vaccine responses in identical twins. Study results and limitations: Twins reportedly had a vaccine T cell response that seemed partly convergent, partly personalized.

TCRdb recomputed calls from the RT-PCR reads with MiXCR, one row per CDR3 protein. The table has tens of thousands of distinct CDR3 sequences, about three fifths seen once; the top ten hold roughly 4.7%. The sequencing used T cells from blood (PBMCs), unsorted or a sorted subset (not recorded which), collected before or after yellow fever vaccination (not recorded which). This receptor was obtained from a woman between 18 and 29 years old who received the yellow fever vaccine. V gene TRBV7-8 combines with J gene TRBJ1-1; D is uncertain. The CDR3 nucleotides are TGTGCCAGCAGTAAGGACACTGAAGCTTTCTTT. This codes for CASSKDTEAFF. Drawing the rest from reference TRBV7-8 and TRBJ1-1, the complete variable domain is GAGVSQSPRYKVAKRGQDVALRCDPISGHVSLFWYQQALGQGPEFLTYFQNEAQLDKSGLPSDRFFAERPEGSVSTLKIQRTQQEDSAVYLCASSKDTEAFFGQGTRLTVV.